This TCR beta chain appears in the sequencing data of a study of tumor-infiltrating lymphocytes in localized non-small cell lung cancer. Findings of the study overall: Immunotypes IM1 and IM2 had similar TCR-derived T-cell fractions.

On this clone itself: Its antigen remains unknown.

Using immunoSEQ multiplex PCR, the repertoire was profiled, and TCRdb retains in-frame clones only, with some absent. The table shows over 3,000 clones, with about 65% occurring only once. This sequence was found in a human donor with non-small cell lung cancer. Specimen: uninvolved lung tissue not adjacent to the tumor.

The CDR3 reads CASSVAPDYGYTF. CDR3 nucleotides: TGTGCCAGCAGCGTAGCTCCGGACTATGGCTACACCTTC. The gene calls are TRBV9 and TRBJ1-2; no clear D. CDR3 length equals 13 residues. Germline CDR1 is SGDLS and CDR2 is YYNGEE. Trimming removed 0 bases from V and 3 bases from J, with 6 bases in between.